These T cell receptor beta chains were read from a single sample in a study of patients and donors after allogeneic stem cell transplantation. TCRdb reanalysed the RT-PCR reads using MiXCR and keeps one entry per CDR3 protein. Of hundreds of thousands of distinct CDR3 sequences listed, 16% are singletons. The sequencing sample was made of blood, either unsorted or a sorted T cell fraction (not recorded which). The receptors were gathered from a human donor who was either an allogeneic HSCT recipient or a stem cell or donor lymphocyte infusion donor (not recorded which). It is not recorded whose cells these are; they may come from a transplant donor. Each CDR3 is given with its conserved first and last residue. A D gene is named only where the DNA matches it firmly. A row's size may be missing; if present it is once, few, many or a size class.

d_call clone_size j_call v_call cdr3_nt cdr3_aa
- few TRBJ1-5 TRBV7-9 TGTGCCAGCAGTTATAACCTGGACAGCCCCAATCAGCCCCAGCATTTT CASSYNLDSPNQPQHF
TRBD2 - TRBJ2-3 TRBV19 TGTGCCAGTAAGGGGCTAGCGGGAGTCCGCACAGATACGCAGTATTTT CASKGLAGVRTDTQYF
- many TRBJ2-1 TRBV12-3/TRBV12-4 TGTGCCAGCATCGAAGGGCCTAGATACACTCATGAGCAGTTCTTC CASIEGPRYTHEQFF
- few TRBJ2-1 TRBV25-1 TGTGCCAGCAGCCACCCGTGGGCCAATGAGCAGTTCTTC CASSHPWANEQFF
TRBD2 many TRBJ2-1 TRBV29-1 TGCAGCGTTTCCCTCACTAGCGGGGTATACAATGAGCAGTTCTTC CSVSLTSGVYNEQFF
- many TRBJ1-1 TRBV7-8 TGTGCCAGCAGCTTAGCGCTCTTGAGGGACACTGAAGCTTTCTTT CASSLALLRDTEAFF
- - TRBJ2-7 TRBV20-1 TGCAGTGCTAGAGATCACAGGGTCCACGAGCAGTACTTC CSARDHRVHEQYF
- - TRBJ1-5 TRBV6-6 TGTGCCAGCAGCCGTAATGGCAATCAGCCCCAGCATTTT CASSRNGNQPQHF
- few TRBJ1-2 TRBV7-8 TGTGCCAGCAGCTTAAGTCCTTGGATTAGGGGCTCGGGGTCTAACTATGGCTACACCTTC CASSLSPWIRGSGSNYGYTF
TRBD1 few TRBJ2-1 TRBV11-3 TGTGCCAGCAGCATCGACAGGGGCTCCTACAATGAGCAGTTCTTC CASSIDRGSYNEQFF
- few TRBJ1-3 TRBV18 TGTGCCAGCTCAAAGGGTACTTCTGGAAACACCATATATTTT CASSKGTSGNTIYF
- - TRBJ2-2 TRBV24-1 TGTGCCACTCAAACAGGGAAAACCGGGGAGCTGTTTTTT CATQTGKTGELFF
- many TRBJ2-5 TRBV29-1 TGCAGCGTTGACGGAGAGACCCAGTACTTC CSVDGETQYF
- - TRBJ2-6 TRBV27 TGTGCCAGCAGTCCCCTCCGATCCTCTGGGGCCAACGTCCTGACTTTC CASSPLRSSGANVLTF
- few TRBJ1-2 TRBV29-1 TGCAGCGTTGGTGGGGACCCCACCGGGCTTTCCCTTGATGGCTACACCTTC CSVGGDPTGLSLDGYTF
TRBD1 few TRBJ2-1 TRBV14 TGTGCCAGCAGCCAACCGCTACAGGGGGCTATTTCTAATGAGCAGTTCTTC CASSQPLQGAISNEQFF
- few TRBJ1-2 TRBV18 TGTGCCAGCTCAGAAGGGGCAGATCTCTATGGCGGCTACACCTTC CASSEGADLYGGYTF
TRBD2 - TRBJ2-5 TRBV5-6 TGTGCCAGCAGCCTGGACCTAGCGGGGGGTTGGGGAGAGACCCAGTACTTC CASSLDLAGGWGETQYF
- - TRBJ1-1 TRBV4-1 TGCGCCAGCAGCCCCGGGACGGAAATCACTGATTTGGGCGAAGCTTTCTTT CASSPGTEITDLGEAFF
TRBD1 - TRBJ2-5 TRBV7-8 TGTGCCAGCAGCCCCCGGGACAGAGGAGAGACCCAGTACTTC CASSPRDRGETQYF
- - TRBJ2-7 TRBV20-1 TGCAGTGCTAGACTAGCGGACAGCTCCTACGAGCAGTACTTC CSARLADSSYEQYF
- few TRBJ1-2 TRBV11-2 TGTGCCAGCAGCTTAGGGGGGCCCGACTATGGCTACACCTTC CASSLGGPDYGYTF
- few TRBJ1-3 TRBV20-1 TGCAGTGCTAGAGACGGGGGGAACCGAAACACCATATATTTT CSARDGGNRNTIYF
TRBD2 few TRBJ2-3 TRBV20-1 TGCAGTGCTGAACTGGCGGGGGGATCCACAGATACGCAGTATTTT CSAELAGGSTDTQYF
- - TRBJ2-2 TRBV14 TGTGCCAGCAGCCAAGACCTTCTAGCTACACGCAACACCGGGGAGCTGTTTTTT CASSQDLLATRNTGELFF
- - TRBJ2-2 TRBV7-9 TGTGCCAGCACCCGAACAGCGTTCGGCACCGGGGAGCTGTTTTTT CASTRTAFGTGELFF
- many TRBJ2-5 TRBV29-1 TGCAGCGTTGAAGGGTCTAAGGAGACCCAGTACTTC CSVEGSKETQYF
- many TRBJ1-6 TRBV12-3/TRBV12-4 TGTGCCAGCAGTTTCGGAGAGTATAATTCACCCCTCCACTTT CASSFGEYNSPLHF
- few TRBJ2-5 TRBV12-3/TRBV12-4 TGTGCCAGCAGCCTTCGGTCGGGCGAGACCCAGTACTTC CASSLRSGETQYF
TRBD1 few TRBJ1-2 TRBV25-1 TGTGCCAGCAAATCATTTCGGGACAGCGCCTTCGGTGGCTACACCTTC CASKSFRDSAFGGYTF
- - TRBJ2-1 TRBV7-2 TGTGCCAGGGGGGTCGGGGACAATGAGCAGTTCTTC CARGVGDNEQFF
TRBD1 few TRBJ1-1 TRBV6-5 TGTGCCAGCAGTTACTTGACAGGGGGAAGCGCTGAAGCTTTCTTT CASSYLTGGSAEAFF
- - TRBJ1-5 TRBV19 TGTGCCAGTAGTATCCGTCGAGGGGGGGATCAGCCCCAGCATTTT CASSIRRGGDQPQHF